The 29 T cell receptor beta chains below were found in one sample sequenced in a study of cytomegalovirus exposure and HLA in healthy donors. Vbeta (60) and Jbeta (13) primers were used in the PCR. Libraries were prepared by immunoSEQ multiplex PCR; TCRdb keeps only in-frame clonotypes and omits some of them. The ten most abundant clones cover roughly 0.94% of a sample with roughly 120,000 clones. Sequences were obtained from PBMCs. The receptors stem from a man between 18 and 29 years old in good health and CMV-seronegative.

This chain connects TRBV7-8 to TRBJ2-7, with 8 bases matching TRBD1. This CDR3 contains 16 residues. Germline V lookup: CDR1 SGHVS, CDR2 FQNEAQ. Losses at the gene ends were 2 bases for V and 4 bases for J; bases not matched to a gene: 10. As DNA, the CDR3 is TGTGCCAGCAGCTTATTTCCCCGGGACAGGTTTTACGAGCAGTACTTC. As protein: CASSLFPRDRFYEQYF.

The genes are TRBV7-9 and TRBJ1-2; unclear D gene. This CDR3 is built from 12 residues. V was clipped by 2 bases and J by 6 bases, with 7 bases between them. The germline gives CDR1 SEHNR, CDR2 FQNEAQ (reference sequence). CDR3 residues: CASSLFSDGYTF. The CDR3 DNA reads as TGTGCCAGCAGCTTATTTTCAGATGGCTACACCTTC. Variable domain in full (rest from reference TRBV7-9 and TRBJ1-2): DTGVSQNPRHKITKRGQNVTFRCDPISEHNRLYWYRQTLGQGPEFLTYFQNEAQLEKSRLLSDRFSAERPKGSFSTLEIQRTEQGDSAMYLCASSLFSDGYTFGSGTRLTVV.

The chain carries TRBV6-5 and TRBJ1-1; 7 nucleotides agree with TRBD1. Losses at the gene ends were 4 bases for V and 4 bases for J; bases not matched to a gene: 9. Germline lookup yields CDR1 MNHEY and CDR2 SVGAGI. This CDR3 contains 15 residues. CDR3: CASSLAADRVTEAFF. CDR3 in DNA: TGTGCCAGCAGTTTGGCCGCTGACAGGGTCACTGAAGCTTTCTTT.

The chain links TRBV5-1 to TRBJ2-1; no clear D. V was shortened by 0 bases and J by 8 bases, with 6 bases between the two germline ends. The CDR3 consists of 12 residues. Germline assignment: CDR1 SGHRS and CDR2 YFSETQ. CDR3 sequence reads: CASSLDIYEQFF. CDR3 nucleotide sequence: TGCGCCAGCAGCTTGGATATCTATGAGCAGTTCTTC.

This CDR3 is CASSLQTGDVEQYF. Here the CDR3 DNA reads TGCGCCAGCAGCCTACAGACAGGGGACGTGGAGCAGTACTTC. The V gene is TRBV5-1, the J gene TRBJ2-7; TRBD1 agrees at 8 bases. V trimming: 4 bases; J trimming: 7 bases; junction bases outside the gene matches: 10. Germline-derived CDR1 and CDR2 are SGHRS and YFSETQ. This CDR3 is 14 amino acids long.

This chain's CDR3 is CASSQDPAAAEYNEQFF. Written as DNA, the CDR3 is TGTGCCAGCAGCCAAGATCCGGCAGCGGCGGAGTACAATGAGCAGTTCTTC. The rearrangement links TRBV4-2 to TRBJ2-1, with D possibly TRBD2 on 5 matching bases. Germline V gene data show CDR1 as LGHNA and CDR2 as YNFKEQ. CDR3 length: 17 amino acids. Trimming removed 0 bases at V and 4 bases at J, with 16 bases between.

The chain combines TRBV5-5 with TRBJ1-1; D is unresolved. Germline CDR1 reads SGHKS; CDR2 reads YYEKEE (reference sequence). The CDR3 has 13 residues. With 0 bases removed from V and 4 bases from J, the gap between germline ends came to 7 bases. The CDR3 bases are TGTGCCAGCAGCTTGGTAGGGAGCACTGAAGCTTTCTTT. Translated, it gives CASSLVGSTEAFF.

This chain uses TRBV2 with TRBJ2-3; 8 bases align to TRBD2. Germline V gene sequence: CDR1 SNHLY, CDR2 FYNNEI. V dropped 3 bases and J dropped 2; count of bases not matched to a gene: 10. This CDR3 has 17 amino acids. This CDR3 is CASSDVSGGELTDTQYF. The CDR3 bases are TGTGCCAGCAGTGACGTATCCGGGGGGGAGCTCACAGATACGCAGTATTTT.

This chain links TRBV5-1 with TRBJ2-5; 7 bases match TRBD2. V lost 0 bases and J lost 4; bases outside the gene matches: 6. Germline V gene lookup returns CDR1 SGHRS and CDR2 YFSETQ. The CDR3 length is 15 residues. CDR3 residues: CASSLAWGGRETQYF. CDR3 bases: TGCGCCAGCAGCTTGGCCTGGGGGGGGAGAGAGACCCAGTACTTC.

V gene TRBV7-2 combines with J gene TRBJ2-7; 8 positions match TRBD2. Per germline, CDR1 SGHTA and CDR2 FQGNSA. The CDR3 loop spans 15 amino acids. The V and J ends lost 1 base and 5 bases, in that order; junction bases with no gene match: 7. The CDR3 DNA reads as TGTGCCAGCAGCTTAGTGAGCGGGGGCAGCGACGAGCAGTACTTC. Its translation is CASSLVSGGSDEQYF.

The chain combines TRBV28 with TRBJ1-2; D is uncertain. CDR3 size: 13 residues. Germline V gene sequence: CDR1 MDHEN, CDR2 SYDVKM. Trimming shortened V by 4 bases and J by 4 bases, and 10 bases separated the two germline ends. As DNA, the CDR3 is TGTGCCAGCAGTTCCCTGAAGCTCTATGGCTACACCTTC. Its protein is CASSSLKLYGYTF.

The chain is built from TRBV5-4 and TRBJ1-1, with D uncertain. Germline V lookup: CDR1 SGHNT, CDR2 YYREEE (reference sequence). The CDR3 loop spans 13 amino acids. V was clipped by 4 bases and J by 1 base, with 8 bases between them. CDR3 sequence: CASSVDGNTEAFF. The CDR3 DNA reads as TGTGCCAGCAGCGTGGACGGGAACACTGAAGCTTTCTTT.

The chain is built from TRBV28 and TRBJ1-5; D ambiguous. Per germline, CDR1 MDHEN and CDR2 SYDVKM. The CDR3 sequence is 15 residues long. V was shortened by 4 bases and J by 1 base, with 11 bases between the two germline ends. The CDR3 spells CASSSPRSSNQPQHF. Here the CDR3 DNA reads TGTGCCAGCAGTTCCCCGCGTAGCAGCAATCAGCCCCAGCATTTT.

The chain has TRBV29-1 and TRBJ2-7, with TRBD1 as a possible D gene (6 bases). Trimming left V 5 bases short and J 2 bases short, with 13 bases between. Germline V gene sequence: CDR1 SQVTM, CDR2 ANQGSEA. The CDR3 runs to 13 residues. CDR3 nucleotides: TGCAGCGTTCGACAGGTATTAACCTACGAGCAGTACTTC. Translating it yields CSVRQVLTYEQYF.

V gene TRBV5-1 combines with J gene TRBJ2-7; D is possibly TRBD2 (6 bases). V lost 0 bases and J lost 3, with 19 bases in between. This CDR3 is built from 17 residues. The germline gives CDR1 SGHRS, CDR2 YFSETQ. CDR3 sequence reads: CASSLASGGSHHYEQYF. CDR3 DNA sequence: TGCGCCAGCAGCTTGGCCTCCGGGGGATCCCATCACTACGAGCAGTACTTC.

The V gene is TRBV12-5, the J gene TRBJ2-7; 10 bases are a match to TRBD1. The CDR3 length is 14 residues. After removal of 6 bases from V and 6 bases from J, the junction contained 8 bases not matched to a gene. Germline-derived CDR1 and CDR2 are LGHNT and FRNRAP. CDR3 DNA: TGTGCTAGTGGCCTAGGGACAGGGGCGGGCGAGCAGTACTTC. Amino acid sequence: CASGLGTGAGEQYF.

The chain joins TRBV5-1 to TRBJ1-5, with 7 bases aligning to TRBD1. V shed 4 bases and J 1 base; nucleotides not matched to a gene: 8. The CDR3 runs 16 residues. CDR1 is SGHRS and CDR2 is YFSETQ in the germline V gene. This chain's CDR3 is CASSTGTASSNQPQHF. As DNA, the CDR3 is TGCGCCAGCAGCACCGGGACAGCTTCAAGCAATCAGCCCCAGCATTTT. Based on the CDR3 plus reference TRBV5-1 and TRBJ1-5, the full variable domain is KAGVTQTPRYLIKTRGQQVTLSCSPISGHRSVSWYQQTPGQGLQFLFEYFSETQRNKGNFPGRFSGRQFSNSRSEMNVSTLELGDSALYLCASSTGTASSNQPQHFGDGTRLSIL.

This chain uses TRBV20-1 with TRBJ2-7; D gene ambiguous. Germline CDR1 DFQATT, CDR2 SNEGSKA (reference sequence). V gave up 7 bases and J gave up 3 bases, with 7 bases separating them. The CDR3 has 10 residues. The CDR3 sequence: CSVNSYEQYF. CDR3 coding DNA: TGCAGTGTTAACAGCTACGAGCAGTACTTC.

About this clone itself: One end of the junction does not line up with germline, which may come from a read error. The chain has TRBV5-1 and TRBJ2-5; 9 bases map to TRBD2. Per the germline V gene, CDR1 is SGHRS and CDR2 is YFSETQ. This CDR3 region has 17 residues. CDR3: CASRLGRALAGQETQYF. As DNA, the CDR3 is TGCGCCAGCAGATTGGGCAGGGCTCTAGCGGGACAAGAGACCCAGTACTTC.

The chain carries TRBV11-2 and TRBJ2-7; 9 bases align to TRBD1. This CDR3 is 14 amino acids long. Looked up from germline, CDR1 is SGHAT and CDR2 is FQNNGV. V dropped 4 bases and J dropped 7; count of bases not matched to a gene: 8. The CDR3 sequence: CASSSGTGRREQYF. The DNA of the CDR3 is TGTGCCAGCAGCTCCGGGACAGGGCGACGGGAGCAGTACTTC.

The chain uses TRBV12-5 and TRBJ1-5; tentative D call: TRBD1 (5 bases). V was clipped by 3 bases and J by 7 bases, with 10 bases between them. In germline, CDR1 is LGHNT, CDR2 FRNRAP. The CDR3 is 13 amino acids. CDR3 loop: CASGFGEGQPQHF. The CDR3 nucleotides are TGTGCTAGTGGTTTCGGGGAGGGGCAGCCCCAGCATTTT.

The V call is TRBV20-1, the J call TRBJ1-5; a possible D gene is TRBD1 (6 bases). Per the germline V gene, CDR1 is DFQATT and CDR2 is SNEGSKA (reference sequence). The CDR3 runs to 11 residues. V lost 5 bases to trimming and J lost 14 bases, with 16 bases between them. CDR3 nucleotide sequence: TGCAGTGCTCCCCGGACAGTTAAAGAGCATTTT. Translated, it gives CSAPRTVKEHF.

The rearrangement joins TRBV5-4 to TRBJ1-1; the match to TRBD1 covers 10 bases. With 4 bases clipped from V and 0 bases from J, the junction kept 6 bases outside the gene matches. Germline CDR1 reads SGHNT; CDR2 reads YYREEE (reference sequence). The CDR3 runs 16 residues. The DNA for the CDR3 is TGTGCCAGCAGCCGGGGGACAGGGGACCTGAACACTGAAGCTTTCTTT. Translating gives CASSRGTGDLNTEAFF.

This chain joins TRBV5-3 and TRBJ2-1; 12 positions match TRBD2. Being an ORF, TRBV5-3 has a function that is uncertain. This CDR3 is built from 21 residues. V dropped 4 bases and J dropped 10; count of bases not matched to a gene: 27. The CDR3 loop is CARSAGPEGLAGGPNGEEQFF. Here the CDR3 DNA reads TGTGCCAGAAGCGCGGGACCGGAGGGGCTAGCGGGAGGGCCGAATGGGGAAGAGCAGTTCTTC.

The chain combines TRBV2 with TRBJ1-4; 8 bases align to TRBD1. The CDR3 loop spans 14 amino acids. Per germline, CDR1 SNHLY and CDR2 FYNNEI. The ends lost 6 bases at V and 8 bases at J; junction bases unmatched: 8. CDR3 bases: TGTGCCAGCAGAATCCAGGGGGCCGAAGAAAAACTGTTTTTT. This encodes CASRIQGAEEKLFF.

The chain combines TRBV7-2 with TRBJ1-1; D is possibly TRBD1 (6 bases). The CDR3 is 14 amino acids. Germline loops: CDR1 SGHTA, CDR2 FQGNSA. Trimming left V 5 bases short and J 1 base short, with 11 bases between. The CDR3 sequence is CASSRRGANTEAFF. CDR3 nucleotide sequence: TGTGCCAGCAGCCGTCGGGGGGCGAACACTGAAGCTTTCTTT.

This rearrangement joins TRBV19 to TRBJ2-7; D may be TRBD2 (6 bases). The V end was cut by 5 bases, the J end by 6 bases, with 17 bases between. This CDR3 is 14 amino acids long. The germline gives CDR1 LNHDA, CDR2 SQIVND (reference sequence). This chain's CDR3 is CASSGLFRGGEQYF. The CDR3 region has the DNA TGTGCCAGTAGTGGACTCTTTCGGGGAGGCGAGCAGTACTTC.

The chain employs TRBV28 and TRBJ2-4; perhaps TRBD2 as D (6 bases). This CDR3 has 15 amino acids. V lost 3 bases to trimming and J lost 6 bases, with 15 bases between them. CDR1 is MDHEN and CDR2 is SYDVKM in the germline V gene. The CDR3 loop is CASSLGTGGINIQYF. The CDR3 nucleotides read TGTGCCAGCAGTTTGGGGACGGGCGGGATAAACATTCAGTACTTC.

This rearrangement joins TRBV9 to TRBJ2-1; 7 positions agree with TRBD2. The junction had 6 bases not matched to a gene; V was cut back by 1 base and J by 5 bases. The CDR3 runs 15 residues. Germline loops: CDR1 SGDLS, CDR2 YYNGEE. The CDR3 bases are TGTGCCAGCAGCGTATCCGGGACTACTGACAATGAGCAGTTCTTC. Its translation is CASSVSGTTDNEQFF.